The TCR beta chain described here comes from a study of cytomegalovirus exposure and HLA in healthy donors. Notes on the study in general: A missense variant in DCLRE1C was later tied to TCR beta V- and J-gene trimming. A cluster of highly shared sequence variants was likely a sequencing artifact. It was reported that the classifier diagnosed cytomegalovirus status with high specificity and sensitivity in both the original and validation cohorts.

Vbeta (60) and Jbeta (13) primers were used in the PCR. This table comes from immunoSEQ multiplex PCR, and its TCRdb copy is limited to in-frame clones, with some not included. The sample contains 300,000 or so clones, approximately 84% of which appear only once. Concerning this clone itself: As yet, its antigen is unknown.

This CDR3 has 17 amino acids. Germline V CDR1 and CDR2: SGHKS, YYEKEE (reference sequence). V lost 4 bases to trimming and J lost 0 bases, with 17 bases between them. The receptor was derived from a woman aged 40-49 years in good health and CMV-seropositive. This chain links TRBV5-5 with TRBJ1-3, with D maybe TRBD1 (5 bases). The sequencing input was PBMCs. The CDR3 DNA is TGTGCCAGCAGCCGGTCGGGAGGGGCGAGCTCTGGAAACACCATATATTTT. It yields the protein CASSRSGGASSGNTIYF.